The TCR beta chain under discussion was sequenced for a study of shared clonotypes between healthy human individuals. Study details: Donors were a couple of women and a few men aged 18 to 49.

Selected positively for CCR7 and CD45RO-negative, naive CD8 cells excluded terminally differentiated effector memory CD45RA+ cells. Healthy adults negative for HIV, lacking recent acute infections or vaccinations, served as donors. Clones were sequenced by immunoSEQ multiplex PCR, and TCRdb holds only the in-frame ones, with some missing. The sample records roughly 600,000 clones, about 98% being singletons. Sequencing used naive CD8+ T cells sorted from blood. This TCR came from a man in his thirties or forties in good health.

CDR3 loop: CASSLGVDMEDTQYF. CDR3 DNA: TGCGCCAGCAGCTTGGGGGTGGATATGGAAGATACGCAGTATTTT. The chain couples TRBV5-1 to TRBJ2-3; unclear D gene. CDR1 is SGHRS and CDR2 is YFSETQ in the germline V gene. There are 15 residues in the CDR3. The ends were cut back, 0 bases at V and 5 bases at J, with 13 bases in the middle.